This T cell receptor (beta chain) was captured by sequencing in a study of glioma-infiltrating T cells after dendritic cell vaccination. Study in general: Samples are from glioblastoma patients in Phase I and II dendritic cell vaccine trials.

Time point in this sample: after dendritic cell vaccination, including at tumor progression/relapse. Before vaccination, two weeks after the third vaccination, and at progression, PBMC were collected. TCRB CDR3 was amplified from 2 ug genomic DNA or less. Amplification used 60 V beta primers and 13 J beta primers. Assay used: immunoSEQ multiplex PCR; TCRdb lists only in-frame clones, some missing. The table records approximately 46,000 clones, around 91% of them present only once. The CDR3 extends over 10 amino acids. The V and J ends lost 2 bases and 6 bases respectively, with 4 bases between them. Germline V gives CDR1 DFQATT, CDR2 SNEGSKA (reference sequence).

The specimen was blood, collected after dendritic cell vaccination. This TCR was sampled from a human donor with glioblastoma. The chain couples TRBV20-1 to TRBJ1-1; no definite D call. The chain's CDR3 is CSARQSEAFF. The CDR3 DNA reads as TGCAGTGCTAGACAGTCTGAAGCTTTCTTT.